This T cell receptor (beta chain) was captured by sequencing in a study of neurological immune-mediated disorders. This clonotype was seen ten or more times. One entry per CDR3 protein results from TCRdb running MiXCR on the 5' RACE reads. Among 36,000 or so distinct CDR3 sequences, about 9.4% were seen once, and the ten largest hold roughly 7%. Germline V gene lookup returns CDR1 SGHRS and CDR2 YFSETQ. V was clipped by 4 bases and J by 0 bases; unmatched bases: 6. This CDR3 comprises 16 residues. The genes are TRBV5-1 and TRBJ2-2; 7 bases align to TRBD1. Specimen: PBMCs. The clonotype originates from a woman aged 25 to 39 with HTLV-1-associated myelopathy (HAM/TSP). CDR3: CASSRGQSTNTGELFF. The CDR3 DNA reads TGCGCCAGCAGCAGGGGACAGAGCACGAACACCGGGGAGCTGTTTTTT.